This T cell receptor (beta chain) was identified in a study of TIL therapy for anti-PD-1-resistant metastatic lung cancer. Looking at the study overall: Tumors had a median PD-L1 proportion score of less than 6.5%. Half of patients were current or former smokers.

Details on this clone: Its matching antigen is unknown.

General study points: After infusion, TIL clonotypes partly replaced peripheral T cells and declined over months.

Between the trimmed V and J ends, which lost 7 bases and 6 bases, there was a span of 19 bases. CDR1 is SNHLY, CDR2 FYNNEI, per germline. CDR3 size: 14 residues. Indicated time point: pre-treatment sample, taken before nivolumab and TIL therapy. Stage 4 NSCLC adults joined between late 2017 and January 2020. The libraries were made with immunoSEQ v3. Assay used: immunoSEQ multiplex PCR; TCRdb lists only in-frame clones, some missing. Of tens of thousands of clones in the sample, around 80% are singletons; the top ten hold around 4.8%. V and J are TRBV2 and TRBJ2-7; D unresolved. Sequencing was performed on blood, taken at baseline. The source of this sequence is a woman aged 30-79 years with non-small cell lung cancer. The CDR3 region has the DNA TGTGCCAGCACCGGGTCGCCTCCGACGGGCGAGCAGTACTTC. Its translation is CASTGSPPTGEQYF.